The 17 T cell receptor beta chains given below trace back to one sample, sequenced in a study of T cell responses to AZD1222 COVID-19 vaccine. The method was immunoSEQ multiplex PCR; TCRdb's version includes in-frame clones alone and lacks a portion of them. Among 130,000 to 150,000 clones listed, under 95% were seen once. The source material was peripheral blood, sampled on day 0 of AZD1222 vaccination. The source of these receptors is an adult in good health.

The chain is built from TRBV7-6 and TRBJ1-4, with TRBD1 matching over 9 bases. The germline CDR1 and CDR2 sequences are SGHVS and FNYEAQ. This CDR3 has 15 residues. Trimming removed 4 bases from V and 8 bases from J; junction bases left unmatched: 8. The CDR3 region has the DNA TGTGCCAGCAGCTCAAACCGGGACAGGGTCGAAAAACTGTTTTTT. This encodes CASSSNRDRVEKLFF.

This chain joins TRBV19 and TRBJ1-3; D is unresolved. The CDR3 length is 13 residues. Trimming shortened V by 9 bases and J by 4 bases, and 13 bases separated the two germline ends. The germline CDR1 and CDR2 sequences are LNHDA and SQIVND (reference sequence). CDR3 sequence (DNA): TGTGCCAGCGATTGGGGATCGGGAAACACCATATATTTT. It encodes CASDWGSGNTIYF. The variable domain in full, with the rest retrieved from reference TRBV19 and TRBJ1-3, is DGGITQSPKYLFRKEGQNVTLSCEQNLNHDAMYWYRQDPGQGLRLIYYSQIVNDFQKGDIAEGYSVSREKKESFPLTVTSAQKNPTAFYLCASDWGSGNTIYFGEGSWLTVV.

The V and J genes are TRBV15 and TRBJ1-4; maybe TRBD1 (5 bases). The germline CDR1 and CDR2 sequences are LNHNV and YYDKDF (reference sequence). CDR3 length equals 18 residues. The V end lost 0 bases, the J end lost 5 bases, and 19 bases lay between the germline ends. CDR3 residues: CATSRDVARALGNEKLFF. CDR3 sequence (DNA): TGTGCCACCAGCAGAGATGTCGCCAGGGCGTTAGGAAATGAAAAACTGTTTTTT.

The chain has TRBV27 and TRBJ1-5, with a weak D call TRBD1 (6 bases). V gave up 6 bases and J gave up 3 bases, with 9 bases separating them. In germline, CDR1 is MNHEY, CDR2 SMNVEV (reference sequence). The CDR3 runs 13 residues. CDR3 region: CASRGQNNQPQHF. The CDR3 bases are TGTGCCAGCAGAGGACAGAACAATCAGCCCCAGCATTTT.

The chain has TRBV7-2 and TRBJ1-4, with D hard to call. Germline V gene lookup returns CDR1 SGHTA and CDR2 FQGNSA. V shed 6 bases and J shed 5 bases, with 10 bases lying between them. The CDR3 length is 13 residues. The CDR3 protein is CASRRETNEKLFF. The CDR3 DNA reads as TGTGCCAGCAGGCGAGAAACGAATGAAAAACTGTTTTTT.

This chain links TRBV5-5 with TRBJ2-7; the match to TRBD1 covers 9 bases. The CDR3 extends over 13 amino acids. Germline V gene sequence: CDR1 SGHKS, CDR2 YYEKEE (reference sequence). Losses at the gene ends were 4 bases for V and 5 bases for J; bases not matched to a gene: 4. Written as DNA, the CDR3 is TGTGCCAGCAGCATCGGGACAGGGAACGAGCAGTACTTC. It translates to CASSIGTGNEQYF.

The chain uses TRBV5-4 and TRBJ2-2, with TRBD2 matching over 7 bases. V lost 7 bases, J lost 5 bases, and 8 bases stayed unmatched. The CDR3 runs 14 residues. The germline V gene has CDR1 SGHNT and CDR2 YYREEE (reference sequence). CDR3 sequence (DNA): TGTGCCAGCCTCGAGGGAGGGCGGACCGGGGAGCTGTTTTTT. Amino acid sequence: CASLEGGRTGELFF.

The V gene is TRBV15, the J gene TRBJ2-7; the match to TRBD1 covers 7 bases. CDR1 and CDR2 (germline): LNHNV, YYDKDF (reference sequence). Trimming cost V 4 bases and J 4 bases; bases outside gene matches: 13. The CDR3 has 16 residues. CDR3 sequence (DNA): TGTGCCACCAGCACTCATTATCCAGCAGGGGGATACGAGCAGTACTTC. Translation gives CATSTHYPAGGYEQYF.

The rearrangement uses TRBV11-3 and TRBJ2-1; the match to TRBD1 covers 9 bases. There are 18 residues in the CDR3. Germline trimming cut 5 bases from V and 3 bases from J; bases unmatched to any gene: 14. Germline lookup yields CDR1 SGHNT and CDR2 YENEEA. For the CDR3, the DNA is TGTGCCAGCAGCCCCACAGGGGGCGTAAGTCCCCTCTACAATGAGCAGTTCTTC. Its protein product is CASSPTGGVSPLYNEQFF.

This clone was picked up one time. The V and J genes are TRBV5-6 and TRBJ2-3; the D gene is possibly TRBD2 (6 bases). V shed 4 bases and J shed 2 bases, with 17 bases lying between them. Looked up from germline, CDR1 is SGHDT and CDR2 is YYEEEE. The CDR3 extends over 16 amino acids. This CDR3 is CASSEAGTRSTDTQYF. CDR3 in DNA: TGTGCCAGCAGCGAGGCCGGGACTCGCTCCACAGATACGCAGTATTTT.

J is TRBJ1-2 and V is TRBV5-1; D gene ambiguous. Germline lookup yields CDR1 SGHRS and CDR2 YFSETQ. V dropped 3 bases and J dropped 2 bases, with 5 bases sitting between them. This CDR3 spans 12 amino acids. CDR3 in amino acids: CASSSENYGYTF. In DNA form, the CDR3 reads TGCGCCAGCAGCTCAGAAAACTATGGCTACACCTTC.

The chain links TRBV19 to TRBJ2-3; 12 bases match TRBD2. The CDR3 sequence is 14 residues long. CDR1 and CDR2 (germline): LNHDA, SQIVND (reference sequence). The junction had 2 bases not matched to a gene; V was cut back by 3 bases and J by 7 bases. The CDR3, as DNA: TGTGCCAGTAGTATGACTAGCGGGAGTCATACGCAGTATTTT. It translates to CASSMTSGSHTQYF.

V is TRBV7-9 and J is TRBJ1-4; the D gene is possibly TRBD1 (5 bases). The ends were cut back, 4 bases at V and 3 bases at J, with 18 bases in the middle. The CDR3 is 17 amino acids. CDR1 is SEHNR and CDR2 is FQNEAQ in the germline V gene (reference sequence). This CDR3 is CASSSWGGSGANEKLFF. CDR3 coding DNA: TGTGCCAGCAGCTCCTGGGGGGGTAGTGGCGCTAATGAAAAACTGTTTTTT.

This chain joins TRBV5-6 and TRBJ2-3; no clear D gene. The germline CDR1 and CDR2 sequences are SGHDT and YYEEEE. The CDR3 is made up of 11 amino acids. Trimming stripped 0 bases from V and 7 bases from J, with 3 bases between. The DNA for the CDR3 is TGTGCCAGCAGCTTGGAAAATACGCAGTATTTT. As protein: CASSLENTQYF.

In its sample, this clone was seen once. The chain recombines TRBV6-2 or TRBV6-3 with TRBJ2-3, with TRBD1 matching over 12 bases. Germline loops: CDR1 MNHEY, CDR2 SVGEGT. This CDR3 is built from 16 residues. Trimming cost V 5 bases and J 6 bases; bases outside gene matches: 9. The CDR3: CASSDGGTGGRDTQYF. CDR3 in DNA: TGTGCCAGCAGTGACGGTGGGACAGGGGGCCGGGATACGCAGTATTTT.

This chain connects TRBV5-1 to TRBJ2-7; a possible D gene is TRBD2 (7 bases). Trimming took off 6 bases at V and 6 bases at J, with 16 bases between the two ends. This CDR3 region has 13 residues. Germline CDR1 reads SGHRS; CDR2 reads YFSETQ. The CDR3 DNA reads as TGCGCCAGCAAGGGGGGGGCGTCGGGCGAGCAGTACTTC. The encoded protein is CASKGGASGEQYF.

J is TRBJ1-4 and V is TRBV9; 10 nucleotides line up with TRBD1. CDR3 size: 15 residues. J lost 6 bases, V lost 4 bases, and 6 bases had no gene match. The V gene's germline CDR1 is SGDLS and CDR2 YYNGEE. The CDR3 region is CASSFGTGADEKLFF. In DNA, the CDR3 is TGTGCCAGCAGCTTTGGGACAGGGGCAGATGAAAAACTGTTTTTT.